This T cell receptor (beta chain) was captured in a study of CD4 T cells in relation to SARS-CoV-2 and coronaviruses. Overall study context: The negative reference was HIV-1 Nef peptide pool or peptide-free culture.

Study-level points and caveats: This crossreactivity analysis covered spike protein alone, no other viral proteins.

The protocol was immunoSEQ multiplex PCR, while the TCRdb copy is restricted to in-frame clones and leaves out a portion. The profile shows under 25,000 clones, 60% to 85% of them singletons. Before the COVID-19 pandemic, during about 2010-2019, CD4+ T cells were taken from unexposed donors. CD4+ T cells were isolated from the cells after nine to eleven days of culture. Regarding this clone: Its specificity is not known.

Sequenced sample: CD4+ T cells from PBMCs, cultured in vitro. The sequence was collected from a human donor in good health.

The CDR3 is CASSSETGLYNEQFF. Here the CDR3 DNA reads TGCGCCAGCAGCTCGGAGACAGGGCTCTACAATGAGCAGTTCTTC. The chain recombines TRBV5-1 with TRBJ2-1, with 7 bases fitting TRBD1. The length of the CDR3 is 15 residues. From germline, CDR1 is SGHRS and CDR2 YFSETQ. V was pared by 3 bases and J by 3 bases, with 6 bases of the junction left unmatched.